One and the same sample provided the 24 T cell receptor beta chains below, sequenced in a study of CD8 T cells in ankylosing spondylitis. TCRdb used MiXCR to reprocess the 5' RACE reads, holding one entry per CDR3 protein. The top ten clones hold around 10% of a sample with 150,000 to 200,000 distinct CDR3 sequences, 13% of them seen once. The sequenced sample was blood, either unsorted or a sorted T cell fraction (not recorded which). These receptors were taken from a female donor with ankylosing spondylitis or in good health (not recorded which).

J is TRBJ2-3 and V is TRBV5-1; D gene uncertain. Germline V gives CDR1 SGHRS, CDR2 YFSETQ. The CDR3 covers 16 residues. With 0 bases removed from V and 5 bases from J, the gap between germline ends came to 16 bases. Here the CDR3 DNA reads TGCGCCAGCAGCTTGGGGGCCTCCCGGCTGGAAGATACGCAGTATTTT. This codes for CASSLGASRLEDTQYF. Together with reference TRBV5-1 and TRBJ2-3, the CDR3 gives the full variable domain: KAGVTQTPRYLIKTRGQQVTLSCSPISGHRSVSWYQQTPGQGLQFLFEYFSETQRNKGNFPGRFSGRQFSNSRSEMNVSTLELGDSALYLCASSLGASRLEDTQYFGPGTRLTVL.

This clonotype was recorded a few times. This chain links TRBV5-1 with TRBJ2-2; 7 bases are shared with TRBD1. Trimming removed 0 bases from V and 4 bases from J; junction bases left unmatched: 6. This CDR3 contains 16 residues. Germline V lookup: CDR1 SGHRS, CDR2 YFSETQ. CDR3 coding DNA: TGCGCCAGCAGCTTGGAGGGACAGACTCGCACCGGGGAGCTGTTTTTT. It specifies CASSLEGQTRTGELFF.

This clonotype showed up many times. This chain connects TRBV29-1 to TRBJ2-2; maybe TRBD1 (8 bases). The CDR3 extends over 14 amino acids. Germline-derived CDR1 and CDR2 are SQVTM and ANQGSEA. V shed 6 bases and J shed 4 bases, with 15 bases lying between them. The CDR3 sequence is CSVAGQAGTGELFF. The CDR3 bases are TGCAGCGTAGCGGGACAGGCTGGCACCGGGGAGCTGTTTTTT.

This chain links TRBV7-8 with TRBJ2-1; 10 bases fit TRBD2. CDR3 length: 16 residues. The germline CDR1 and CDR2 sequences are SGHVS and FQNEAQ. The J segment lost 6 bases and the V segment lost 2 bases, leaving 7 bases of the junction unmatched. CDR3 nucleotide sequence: TGTGCCAGCAGCTTAATTAGGACTAGCGGAACCAATGAGCAGTTCTTC. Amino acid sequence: CASSLIRTSGTNEQFF. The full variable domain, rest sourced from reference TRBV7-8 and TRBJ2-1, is GAGVSQSPRYKVAKRGQDVALRCDPISGHVSLFWYQQALGQGPEFLTYFQNEAQLDKSGLPSDRFFAERPEGSVSTLKIQRTQQEDSAVYLCASSLIRTSGTNEQFFGPGTRLTVL.

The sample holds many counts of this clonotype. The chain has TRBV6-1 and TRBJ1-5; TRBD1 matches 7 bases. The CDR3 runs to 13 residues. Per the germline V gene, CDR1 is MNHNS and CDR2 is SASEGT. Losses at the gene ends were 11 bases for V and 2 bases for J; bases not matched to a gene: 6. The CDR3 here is CAGGQLGNQPQHF. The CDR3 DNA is TGTGCCGGGGGACAGTTGGGCAATCAGCCCCAGCATTTT.

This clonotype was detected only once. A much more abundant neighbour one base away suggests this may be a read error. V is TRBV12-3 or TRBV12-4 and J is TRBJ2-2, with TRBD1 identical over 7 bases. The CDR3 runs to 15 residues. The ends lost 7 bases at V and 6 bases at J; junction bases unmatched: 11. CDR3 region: CASNAGGSVAGELFF. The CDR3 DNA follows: TGTGCCAGCAATGCAGGGGGAAGTGTCGCCGGGGAGCTGTTTTTT.

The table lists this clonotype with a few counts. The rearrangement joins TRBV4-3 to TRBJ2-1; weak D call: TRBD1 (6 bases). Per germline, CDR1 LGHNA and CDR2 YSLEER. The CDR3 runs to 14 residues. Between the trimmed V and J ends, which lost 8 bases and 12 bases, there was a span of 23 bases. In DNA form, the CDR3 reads TGCGCCAGCCGCAACGCGATCAGGGGCGGGTTGCAGTTCTTC. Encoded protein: CASRNAIRGGLQFF.

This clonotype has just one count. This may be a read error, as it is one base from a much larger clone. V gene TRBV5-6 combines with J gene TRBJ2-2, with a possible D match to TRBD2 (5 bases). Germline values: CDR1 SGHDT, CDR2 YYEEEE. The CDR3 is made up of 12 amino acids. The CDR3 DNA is TGTGCCAGCAGCTCTATTACCGGGGAGCTGCTTTTT. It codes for CASSSITGELLF. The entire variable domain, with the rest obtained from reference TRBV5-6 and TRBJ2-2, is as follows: DAGVTQSPTHLIKTRGQQVTLRCSPKSGHDTVSWYQQALGQGPQFIFQYYEEEERQRGNFPDRFSGHQFPNYSSELNVNALLLGDSALYLCASSSITGELLFGEGSRLTVL.

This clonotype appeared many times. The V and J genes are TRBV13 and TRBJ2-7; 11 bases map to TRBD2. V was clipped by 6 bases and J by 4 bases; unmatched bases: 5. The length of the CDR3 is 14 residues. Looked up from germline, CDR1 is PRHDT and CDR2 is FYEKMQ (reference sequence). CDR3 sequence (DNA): TGTGCCAGCAGACCGGGACTAGCGGCGTACGAGCAGTACTTC. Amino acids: CASRPGLAAYEQYF.

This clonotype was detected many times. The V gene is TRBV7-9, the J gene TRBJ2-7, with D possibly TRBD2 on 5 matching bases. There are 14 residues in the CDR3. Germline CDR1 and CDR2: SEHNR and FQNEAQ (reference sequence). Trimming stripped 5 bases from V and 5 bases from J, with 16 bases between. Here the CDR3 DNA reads TGTGCCAGCAGCCAACCAGGACTTCCCCACGAGCAGTACTTC. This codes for CASSQPGLPHEQYF.

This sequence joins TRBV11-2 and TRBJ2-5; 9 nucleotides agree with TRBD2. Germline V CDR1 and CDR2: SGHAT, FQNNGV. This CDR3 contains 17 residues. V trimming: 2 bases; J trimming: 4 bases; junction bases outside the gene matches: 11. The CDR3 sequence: CASSLNLAGSGGETQYF. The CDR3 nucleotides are TGTGCCAGCAGCTTAAATCTAGCGGGATCGGGGGGAGAGACCCAGTACTTC. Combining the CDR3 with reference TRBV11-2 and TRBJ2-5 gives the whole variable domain EAGVAQSPRYKIIEKRQSVAFWCNPISGHATLYWYQQILGQGPKLLIQFQNNGVVDDSQLPKDRFSAERLKGVDSTLKIQPAKLEDSAVYLCASSLNLAGSGGETQYFGPGTRLLVL.

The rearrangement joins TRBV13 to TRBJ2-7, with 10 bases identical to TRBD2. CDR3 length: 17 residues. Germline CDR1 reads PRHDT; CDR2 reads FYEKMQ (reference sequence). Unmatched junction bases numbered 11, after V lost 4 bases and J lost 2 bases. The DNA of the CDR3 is TGTGCCAGCAGCTGGGCCCCTAGCGGGGGAGATGCCTACGAGCAGTACTTC. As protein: CASSWAPSGGDAYEQYF.

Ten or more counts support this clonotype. The CDR3 sequence: CASSLSPKGQETQYF. In DNA form, the CDR3 reads TGTGCCAGCAGTTTATCGCCCAAGGGCCAAGAGACCCAGTACTTC. This chain connects TRBV12-3 or TRBV12-4 to TRBJ2-5; no definite D call. This CDR3 comprises 15 residues. Trimming shortened V by 2 bases and J by 1 base, and 11 bases separated the two germline ends.

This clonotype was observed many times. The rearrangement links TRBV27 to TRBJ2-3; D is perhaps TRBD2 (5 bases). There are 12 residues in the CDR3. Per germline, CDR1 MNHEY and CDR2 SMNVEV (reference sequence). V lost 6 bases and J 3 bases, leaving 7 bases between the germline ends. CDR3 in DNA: TGTGCCAGCAGGACGGGGACAGATACGCAGTATTTT. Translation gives CASRTGTDTQYF.

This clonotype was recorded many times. The CDR3 DNA sequence: TGTGCCACCAGTGACCGGACGGGACAGGGAGACACCGGGGAGCTGTTTTTT. Residues: CATSDRTGQGDTGELFF. V usage is TRBV24-1 and J usage is TRBJ2-2, with 9 bases lining up with TRBD1. Unmatched junction bases numbered 8, after V lost 4 bases and J lost 3 bases. Germline assignment: CDR1 KGHDR and CDR2 SFDVKD. The CDR3 totals 17 residues.

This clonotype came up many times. The CDR3 spells CSAPGPNTEAFF. The CDR3 DNA reads as TGCAGTGCTCCGGGCCCGAACACTGAAGCTTTCTTT. This chain joins TRBV20-1 and TRBJ1-1; D is unresolved. This CDR3 is built from 12 residues. Deletions cut 5 bases from V and 1 base from J, with 8 bases between. CDR1 and CDR2 from the germline V gene are DFQATT and SNEGSKA (reference sequence).

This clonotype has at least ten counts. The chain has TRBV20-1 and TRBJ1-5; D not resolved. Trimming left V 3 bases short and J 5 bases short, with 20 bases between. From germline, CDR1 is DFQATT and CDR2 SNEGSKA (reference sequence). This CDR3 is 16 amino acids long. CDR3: CSASPNLGVGDQPQHF. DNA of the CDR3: TGCAGTGCTAGCCCGAATCTGGGAGTAGGAGATCAGCCCCAGCATTTT.

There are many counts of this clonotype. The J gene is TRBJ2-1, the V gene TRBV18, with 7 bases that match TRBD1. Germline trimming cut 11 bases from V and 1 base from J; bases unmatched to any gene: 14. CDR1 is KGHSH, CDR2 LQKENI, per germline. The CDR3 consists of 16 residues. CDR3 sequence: CAAYDPVQGSYNEQFF. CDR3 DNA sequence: TGTGCCGCTTACGACCCCGTACAGGGGTCCTACAATGAGCAGTTCTTC.

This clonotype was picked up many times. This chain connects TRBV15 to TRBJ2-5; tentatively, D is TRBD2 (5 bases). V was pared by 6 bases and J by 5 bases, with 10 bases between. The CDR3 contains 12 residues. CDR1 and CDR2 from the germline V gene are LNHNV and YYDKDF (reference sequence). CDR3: CATRGAAETQYF. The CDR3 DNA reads TGTGCCACCAGGGGAGCGGCGGAGACCCAGTACTTC.

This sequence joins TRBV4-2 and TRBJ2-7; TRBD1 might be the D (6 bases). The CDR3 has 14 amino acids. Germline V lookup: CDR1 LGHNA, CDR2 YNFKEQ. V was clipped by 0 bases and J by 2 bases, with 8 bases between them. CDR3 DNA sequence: TGTGCCAGCAGCCAAGAGACAGGACCCTACGAGCAGTACTTC. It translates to CASSQETGPYEQYF.

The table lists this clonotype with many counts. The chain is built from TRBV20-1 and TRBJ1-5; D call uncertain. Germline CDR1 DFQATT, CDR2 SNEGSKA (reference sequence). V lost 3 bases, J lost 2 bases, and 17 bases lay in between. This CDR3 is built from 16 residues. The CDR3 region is CSASGSGWNGNQPQHF. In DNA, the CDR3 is TGCAGTGCTAGCGGCAGTGGGTGGAACGGCAATCAGCCCCAGCATTTT.

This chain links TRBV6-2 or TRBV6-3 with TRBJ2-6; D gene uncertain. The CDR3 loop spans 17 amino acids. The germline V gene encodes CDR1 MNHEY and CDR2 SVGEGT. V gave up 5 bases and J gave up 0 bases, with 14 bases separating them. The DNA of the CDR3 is TGTGCCAGCAGTCCCCTCTGGGATAGCTCTGGGGCCAACGTCCTGACTTTC. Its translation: CASSPLWDSSGANVLTF.

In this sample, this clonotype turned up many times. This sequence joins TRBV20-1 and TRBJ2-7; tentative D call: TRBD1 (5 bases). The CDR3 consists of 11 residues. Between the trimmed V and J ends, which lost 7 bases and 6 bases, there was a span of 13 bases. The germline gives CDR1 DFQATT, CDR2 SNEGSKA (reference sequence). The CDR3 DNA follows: TGCAGTGAGGCAGGGTTCGGCGAGCAGTACTTC. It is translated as CSEAGFGEQYF.

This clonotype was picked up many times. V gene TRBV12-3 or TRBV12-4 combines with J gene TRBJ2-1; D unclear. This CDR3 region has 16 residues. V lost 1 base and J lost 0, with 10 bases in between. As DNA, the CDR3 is TGTGCCAGCAGTTTAGAGGCGTCGGGCTCCTACAATGAGCAGTTCTTC. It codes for CASSLEASGSYNEQFF.